Listed here are 30 T cell receptor beta chains from one sample, sequenced in a study of blood T cell repertoires in COVID-19. Libraries were prepared by immunoSEQ multiplex PCR; TCRdb keeps only in-frame clonotypes and omits some of them. The sample consists of over 200,000 clones, 88% of them appearing once. The sequenced sample consisted of peripheral blood. The receptors originated from a woman aged 55-70 years with acute or convalescent COVID-19.

The chain uses TRBV9 and TRBJ2-1; the match to TRBD2 covers 12 bases. The CDR3 totals 16 residues. The V and J ends lost 4 bases and 5 bases, in that order; junction bases with no gene match: 7. Germline CDR1 is SGDLS and CDR2 is YYNGEE. The CDR3 region has the DNA TGTGCCAGCAGCAGACGGACTAGCGGGGCCCACAATGAGCAGTTCTTC. It yields the protein CASSRRTSGAHNEQFF.

The J gene is TRBJ2-1, the V gene TRBV7-2; 9 nucleotides match TRBD2. The V segment lost 5 bases and the J segment 8 bases; nucleotides outside the gene matches: 10. Germline CDR1 SGHTA, CDR2 FQGNSA. This CDR3 has 15 residues. The CDR3, as DNA: TGTGCCAGCAGCGCTAGCGGGGAGGCTTTCTATGAGCAGTTCTTC. Translation gives CASSASGEAFYEQFF.

This chain's CDR3 is CASSISTGRRGSPLHF. For the CDR3, the DNA is TGTGCCAGTAGTATCTCGACAGGGCGTAGAGGCTCACCCCTCCACTTT. The chain links TRBV19 to TRBJ1-6, with TRBD1 identical over 7 bases. The CDR3 is 16 amino acids. CDR1 and CDR2 (germline): LNHDA, SQIVND (reference sequence). Losses at the gene ends were 3 bases for V and 10 bases for J; bases not matched to a gene: 12.

The J gene is TRBJ1-2, the V gene TRBV19, with 10 bases lining up with TRBD1. CDR1 and CDR2 (germline): LNHDA, SQIVND (reference sequence). V shed 4 bases and J 6 bases; nucleotides not matched to a gene: 2. The CDR3 spans 13 residues. CDR3 bases: TGTGCCAGTAGTAGCGACAGGGGGCATGGCTACACCTTC. Encoded protein: CASSSDRGHGYTF. The whole variable domain, remainder taken from reference TRBV19 and TRBJ1-2, is DGGITQSPKYLFRKEGQNVTLSCEQNLNHDAMYWYRQDPGQGLRLIYYSQIVNDFQKGDIAEGYSVSREKKESFPLTVTSAQKNPTAFYLCASSSDRGHGYTFGSGTRLTVV.

A remark on this clone: At the DNA level, this CDR3 is encoded by other sequences in the same sample as well. The chain carries TRBV20-1 and TRBJ2-7; D might be TRBD2 (5 bases). This CDR3 spans 11 amino acids. Germline-derived CDR1 and CDR2 are DFQATT and SNEGSKA (reference sequence). Between the trimmed V and J ends, which lost 3 bases and 4 bases, there was a span of 7 bases. The CDR3 DNA reads as TGCAGTGCTAGTCGAGGGTACGAGCAGTACTTC. It translates to CSASRGYEQYF.

The rearrangement links TRBV5-4 to TRBJ2-6; no clear D. This CDR3 spans 16 amino acids. Looked up from germline, CDR1 is SGHNT and CDR2 is YYREEE (reference sequence). The V end was cut by 0 bases, the J end by 0 bases, with 7 bases between. CDR3 in DNA: TGTGCCAGCAGCTTGGGGCTGCCCTCTGGGGCCAACGTCCTGACTTTC. It codes for CASSLGLPSGANVLTF.

This clone is a singleton in its sample. The CDR3 reads CAWARDSSNEKLFF. CDR3 DNA: TGTGCCTGGGCGAGGGACAGCTCAAATGAAAAACTGTTTTTT. This chain joins TRBV30 and TRBJ1-4; 7 bases agree with TRBD1. Germline lookup yields CDR1 GTSNPN and CDR2 SVGIG (reference sequence). The CDR3 sequence is 14 residues long. Unmatched junction bases numbered 8, after V lost 5 bases and J lost 5 bases. Using reference TRBV30 and TRBJ1-4 for the parts outside the CDR3, the full variable domain is SQTIHQWPATLVQPVGSPLSLECTVEGTSNPNLYWYRQAAGRGLQLLFYSVGIGQISSEVPQNLSASRPQDRQFILSSKKLLLSDSGFYLCAWARDSSNEKLFFGSGTQLSVL.

The V and J genes are TRBV10-3 and TRBJ2-2, with D hard to call. This CDR3 has 13 amino acids. Germline V lookup: CDR1 ENHRY, CDR2 SYGVKD. Deletions cut 2 bases from V and 5 bases from J, with 6 bases between. The DNA of the CDR3 is TGTGCCATCAGTGAGGCCGGGACCGGGGAGCTGTTTTTT. It is translated as CAISEAGTGELFF.

The V and J genes are TRBV5-5 and TRBJ2-2, with D possibly TRBD2 on 6 matching bases. Germline V lookup: CDR1 SGHKS, CDR2 YYEKEE (reference sequence). CDR3 length: 15 amino acids. Trimming shortened V by 0 bases and J by 4 bases, and 10 bases separated the two germline ends. In nucleotides, the CDR3 is TGTGCCAGCAGCTTGGTGGGAGGTGGCACCGGGGAGCTGTTTTTT. Protein product: CASSLVGGGTGELFF.

Written as DNA, the CDR3 is TGTGCCATTAGGACAGGGAAGGGAGAGCAGTACTTC. Translated, it gives CAIRTGKGEQYF. This chain links TRBV6-5 with TRBJ2-7; 8 bases are shared with TRBD1. The CDR3 runs to 12 residues. The junction had 9 bases not matched to a gene; V was cut back by 10 bases and J by 7 bases. Germline CDR1 reads MNHEY; CDR2 reads SVGAGI.

The rearrangement uses TRBV30 and TRBJ2-3, with 7 bases that match TRBD1. Per germline, CDR1 GTSNPN and CDR2 SVGIG (reference sequence). V lost 7 bases to trimming and J lost 2 bases; unmatched junction nucleotides: 12. CDR3 length equals 15 residues. CDR3 sequence (DNA): TGTGCCTTGACCAGCACAGGGGCAACCACAGATACGCAGTATTTT. It specifies CALTSTGATTDTQYF.

The rearrangement joins TRBV5-5 to TRBJ1-1; D not resolved. The germline CDR1 and CDR2 sequences are SGHKS and YYEKEE (reference sequence). The V and J ends lost 4 bases and 2 bases respectively, with 12 bases between them. This CDR3 region has 14 residues. CDR3 DNA sequence: TGTGCCAGCAGCCAGCAGGTAGATAACACTGAAGCTTTCTTT. Translation gives CASSQQVDNTEAFF.

The rearrangement joins TRBV3-1 (or the pseudogene TRBV3-2) to TRBJ1-2; D may be TRBD1 (6 bases). This CDR3 is built from 13 residues. Germline-derived CDR1 and CDR2 are LGHDT and YNNKEL (reference sequence). V shed 0 bases and J shed 5 bases, with 7 bases lying between them. CDR3 region: CASSQDDRYGYTF. DNA of the CDR3: TGTGCCAGCAGCCAAGACGACAGGTATGGCTACACCTTC.

Comment on this clone: The same CDR3 can be traced to other DNA sequences in this sample. The chain carries TRBV5-6 and TRBJ1-6, with 10 bases fitting TRBD1. The CDR3 has 15 amino acids. J gave up 7 bases and V 1 base, and 2 bases lay outside the gene matches. Per germline, CDR1 SGHDT and CDR2 YYEEEE. CDR3 DNA sequence: TGTGCCAGCAGCTTGAGGACAGGGGGGAATTCACCCCTCCACTTT. Translation: CASSLRTGGNSPLHF. The full variable domain, rest sourced from reference TRBV5-6 and TRBJ1-6, is DAGVTQSPTHLIKTRGQQVTLRCSPKSGHDTVSWYQQALGQGPQFIFQYYEEEERQRGNFPDRFSGHQFPNYSSELNVNALLLGDSALYLCASSLRTGGNSPLHFGNGTRLTVT.

The rearrangement uses TRBV11-2 and TRBJ1-6, with D possibly TRBD1 on 5 matching bases. Germline CDR1 SGHAT, CDR2 FQNNGV. The CDR3 has 16 residues. The V end lost 7 bases, the J end lost 8 bases, and 21 bases lay between the germline ends. The CDR3: CASTPGASYSHSPLHF. CDR3 sequence (DNA): TGTGCCAGCACCCCTGGGGCCAGTTATTCTCATTCACCCCTCCACTTT. The variable domain in full, completed from reference TRBV11-2 and TRBJ1-6, reads EAGVAQSPRYKIIEKRQSVAFWCNPISGHATLYWYQQILGQGPKLLIQFQNNGVVDDSQLPKDRFSAERLKGVDSTLKIQPAKLEDSAVYLCASTPGASYSHSPLHFGNGTRLTVT.

The chain couples TRBV7-9 to TRBJ2-2; 7 nucleotides match TRBD2. The CDR3 length is 15 residues. Germline V lookup: CDR1 SEHNR, CDR2 FQNEAQ (reference sequence). V lost 5 bases to trimming and J lost 0 bases; unmatched junction nucleotides: 3. The CDR3 reads CASSPSGPNTGELFF. In DNA form, the CDR3 reads TGTGCCAGCAGCCCTAGCGGTCCGAACACCGGGGAGCTGTTTTTT.

The rearrangement uses TRBV5-4 and TRBJ1-6, with 9 nucleotides matching TRBD1. J was trimmed by 11 bases and V by 5 bases; bases with no gene match: 11. Germline V CDR1 and CDR2: SGHNT, YYREEE (reference sequence). The CDR3 spans 15 residues. DNA for the CDR3: TGTGCCAGCAGTAACCCCGGGACAGGGCGGGCACCCCTCCACTTT. It codes for CASSNPGTGRAPLHF.

The V and J genes are TRBV4-2 and TRBJ1-5; a weak D match, TRBD1 (5 bases). The CDR3 spans 16 residues. V was pared by 0 bases and J by 3 bases, with 12 bases between. CDR1 and CDR2 (germline): LGHNA, YNFKEQ. The DNA of the CDR3 is TGTGCCAGCAGCCAAGACGGCCAGGGCCTCAATCAGCCCCAGCATTTT. It codes for CASSQDGQGLNQPQHF.

This clone was counted a single time. This chain joins TRBV19 and TRBJ1-5, with 9 bases that match TRBD1. The trim removed 7 bases at V and 2 bases at J, leaving 3 bases unmatched. This CDR3 region has 14 residues. Germline V gene data show CDR1 as LNHDA and CDR2 as SQIVND (reference sequence). CDR3 DNA sequence: TGTGCCAGTAAGGACAGGGGAGGCAATCAGCCCCAGCATTTT. Translation: CASKDRGGNQPQHF.

The CDR3 loop reads CASSHERNQPQHF. DNA of the CDR3: TGTGCCAGCAGCCATGAGCGAAATCAGCCCCAGCATTTT. The chain carries TRBV3-1 (or the pseudogene TRBV3-2) and TRBJ1-5, with D hard to call. Looked up from germline, CDR1 is LGHDT and CDR2 is YNNKEL (reference sequence). This CDR3 is 13 amino acids long. V lost 3 bases and J lost 4, with 7 bases in between.

This clone was found once. The rearrangement links TRBV2 to TRBJ2-7; 10 nucleotides align to TRBD2. V trimming: 6 bases; J trimming: 3 bases; junction bases outside the gene matches: 5. CDR3 length: 14 amino acids. In germline, CDR1 is SNHLY, CDR2 FYNNEI. CDR3 protein: CASRPGLANYEQYF. Here the CDR3 DNA reads TGTGCCAGCAGGCCGGGACTAGCGAACTACGAGCAGTACTTC.

V and J are TRBV18 and TRBJ1-6, with a possible D match to TRBD1 (6 bases). CDR1 KGHSH and CDR2 LQKENI come from the germline V gene. The CDR3 consists of 16 residues. With 3 bases removed from V and 8 bases from J, the gap between germline ends came to 17 bases. CDR3 loop: CASSPPGTSGYSPLHF. In DNA, the CDR3 is TGTGCCAGCTCACCCCCCGGGACAAGCGGCTATTCACCCCTCCACTTT.

The gene calls are TRBV10-2 and TRBJ1-1; 9 nucleotides agree with TRBD1. The CDR3 is 16 amino acids. CDR1 is WSHSY, CDR2 SAAADI, per germline. The J segment lost 5 bases and the V segment lost 5 bases, leaving 12 bases of the junction unmatched. CDR3 loop: CASSLQGARVKTEAFF. For the CDR3, the DNA is TGCGCCAGCAGTTTACAGGGGGCTAGGGTTAAGACTGAAGCTTTCTTT.

The chain recombines TRBV25-1 with TRBJ1-4, with D perhaps matching TRBD1 (5 bases). CDR1 is MGHDK and CDR2 is SYGVNS in the germline V gene. The ends were cut back, 9 bases at V and 5 bases at J, with 7 bases in the middle. CDR3 size: 11 residues. The DNA for the CDR3 is TGTGCCAGTCCAGGGAATGAAAAACTGTTTTTT. Protein sequence: CASPGNEKLFF.

The chain has TRBV5-5 and TRBJ1-1; tentatively, D is TRBD1 (6 bases). The germline gives CDR1 SGHKS, CDR2 YYEKEE (reference sequence). There are 17 residues in the CDR3. Trimming removed 4 bases from V and 1 base from J, with 20 bases in between. The CDR3 DNA sequence: TGTGCCAGCAGCGGTCACAGGGATCCGGTGGGGAACACTGAAGCTTTCTTT. Translated, it gives CASSGHRDPVGNTEAFF.

The chain is built from TRBV2 and TRBJ1-5, with a weak D call TRBD1 (5 bases). The CDR3 is made up of 16 amino acids. Trimming stripped 4 bases from V and 1 base from J, with 14 bases between. Per the germline V gene, CDR1 is SNHLY and CDR2 is FYNNEI. The CDR3 loop reads CASSGGGGVSNQPQHF. CDR3 DNA sequence: TGTGCCAGCAGTGGGGGTGGAGGGGTAAGCAATCAGCCCCAGCATTTT. Looking up the rest from reference TRBV2 and TRBJ1-5 gives the full variable domain: EPEVTQTPSHQVTQMGQEVILRCVPISNHLYFYWYRQILGQKVEFLVSFYNNEISEKSEIFDDQFSVERPDGSNFTLKIRSTKLEDSAMYFCASSGGGGVSNQPQHFGDGTRLSIL.

This clone was found a few times. This chain links TRBV6-5 with TRBJ1-4; 8 bases fit TRBD1. The J segment lost 8 bases and the V segment lost 5 bases, leaving 7 bases of the junction unmatched. Germline CDR1 MNHEY, CDR2 SVGAGI. The CDR3 is 14 amino acids. DNA for the CDR3: TGTGCCAGCAGTCGCCAGGGGGCTGGAGAAAAACTGTTTTTT. It specifies CASSRQGAGEKLFF.

The V gene is TRBV19, the J gene TRBJ1-1; TRBD1 is a possible D gene (5 bases). From germline, CDR1 is LNHDA and CDR2 SQIVND (reference sequence). CDR3 length equals 14 residues. Trimming pared 3 bases from V and 4 bases from J, leaving 12 bases between. The CDR3 loop reads CASSIGRGGTEAFF. CDR3 sequence (DNA): TGTGCCAGTAGTATTGGGCGGGGGGGCACTGAAGCTTTCTTT.

The chain links TRBV5-6 to TRBJ2-3, with D perhaps matching TRBD2 (5 bases). The CDR3 has 19 amino acids. Germline V gene data show CDR1 as SGHDT and CDR2 as YYEEEE. With 4 bases removed from V and 1 base from J, the gap between germline ends came to 25 bases. The chain's CDR3 is CASSAAQSSGILRTDTQYF. The CDR3 coding sequence is TGTGCCAGCAGCGCTGCCCAGTCGTCCGGGATCCTTCGCACAGATACGCAGTATTTT.

V usage is TRBV2 and J usage is TRBJ2-6; 8 nucleotides align to TRBD1. Germline V lookup: CDR1 SNHLY, CDR2 FYNNEI. This CDR3 contains 15 residues. Unmatched junction bases numbered 4, after V lost 7 bases and J lost 2 bases. As DNA, the CDR3 is TGTGCCAGCAAGGACAGGGTAACTGGGGCCAACGTCCTGACTTTC. Translating gives CASKDRVTGANVLTF.